This paragraph covers one T cell receptor beta chain sequence. This sample also contains other DNA sequences that code for the same CDR3. Per the study methods: By means of reference gene primer amplification, nucleated cell counts were estimated. Libraries were prepared by immunoSEQ multiplex PCR; TCRdb keeps only in-frame clonotypes and omits some of them. The DNA gave D and trimming, while V, J and clone size come from that table. The sample shows about 220,000 clones, 84% of them seen only once. The data stem from a study of blood T cell repertoires in COVID-19. Study background: Specimens from acute and convalescent COVID-19 originated in the United States, Italy and Spain.

V lost 2 bases to trimming and J lost 6 bases, with 8 bases between them. The CDR3 runs to 13 residues. Germline V gene sequence: CDR1 SGHTA, CDR2 FQGTGA. This rearrangement joins TRBV7-3 to TRBJ2-1, with no clear D. The sequence was collected from a man in his fifties or sixties with active or convalescent COVID-19. Sequences were obtained from peripheral blood. The DNA for the CDR3 is TGTGCCAGCAGCTTACAAAGAGGCAATGAGCAGTTCTTC. It encodes CASSLQRGNEQFF. The full variable domain, in which reference TRBV7-3 and TRBJ2-1 provide the parts outside the CDR3, is GAGVSQTPSNKVTEKGKYVELRCDPISGHTALYWYRQSLGQGPEFLIYFQGTGAADDSGLPNDRFFAVRPEGSVSTLKIQRTERGDSAVYLCASSLQRGNEQFFGPGTRLTVL.